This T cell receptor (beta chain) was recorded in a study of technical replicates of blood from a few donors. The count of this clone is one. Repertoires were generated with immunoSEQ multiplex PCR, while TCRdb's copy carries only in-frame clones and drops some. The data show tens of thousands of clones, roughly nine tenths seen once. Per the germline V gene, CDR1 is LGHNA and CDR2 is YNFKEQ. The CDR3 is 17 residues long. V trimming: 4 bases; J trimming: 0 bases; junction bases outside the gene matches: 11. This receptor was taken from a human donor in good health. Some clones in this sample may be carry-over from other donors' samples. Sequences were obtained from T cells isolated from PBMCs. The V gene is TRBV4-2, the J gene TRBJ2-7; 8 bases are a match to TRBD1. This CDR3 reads CASSPQPGQGSSYEQYF. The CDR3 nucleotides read TGTGCCAGCAGCCCGCAACCCGGACAGGGAAGCTCCTACGAGCAGTACTTC.